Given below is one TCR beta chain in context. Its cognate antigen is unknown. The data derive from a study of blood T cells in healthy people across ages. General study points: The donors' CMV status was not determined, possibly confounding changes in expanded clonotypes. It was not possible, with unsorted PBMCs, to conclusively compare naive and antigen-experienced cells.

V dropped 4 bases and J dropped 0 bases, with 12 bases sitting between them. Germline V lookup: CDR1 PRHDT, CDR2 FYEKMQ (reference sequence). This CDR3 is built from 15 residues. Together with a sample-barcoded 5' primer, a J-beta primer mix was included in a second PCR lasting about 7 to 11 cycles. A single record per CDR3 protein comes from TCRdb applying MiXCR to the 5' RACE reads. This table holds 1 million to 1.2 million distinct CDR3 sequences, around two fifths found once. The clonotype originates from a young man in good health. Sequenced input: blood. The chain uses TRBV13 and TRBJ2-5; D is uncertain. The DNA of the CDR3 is TGTGCCAGCAGCTACCCTGGCAGGTACCAAGAGACCCAGTACTTC. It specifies CASSYPGRYQETQYF. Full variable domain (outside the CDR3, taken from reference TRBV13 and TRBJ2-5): AAGVIQSPRHLIKEKRETATLKCYPIPRHDTVYWYQQGPGQDPQFLISFYEKMQSDKGSIPDRFSAQQFSDYHSELNMSSLELGDSALYFCASSYPGRYQETQYFGPGTRLLVL.